The clone carrying this TCR beta chain was found a few times. Its specificity is unknown. Libraries were prepared by immunoSEQ multiplex PCR; TCRdb keeps only in-frame clonotypes and omits some of them. The table shows about 170,000 clones, with 75% to 90% occurring only once. This specimen comes from a study of cytomegalovirus exposure and HLA in healthy donors. The length of the CDR3 is 15 residues. V gave up 5 bases and J gave up 4 bases, with 17 bases separating them. From germline, CDR1 is SEHNR and CDR2 FQNEAQ (reference sequence). Study outcomes and limitations: Rarity marked most TCR sequences, yet some public TCRs occurred in many donors.

The V and J genes are TRBV7-9 and TRBJ1-2, with TRBD1 as a possible D gene (5 bases). The specimen sequenced was PBMCs. The sequence was collected from a woman aged 18 to 35 in good health and CMV-seronegative. CDR3 loop: CASSPTRDSLYGYTF. Written as DNA, the CDR3 is TGTGCCAGCAGCCCTACTCGTGACAGCCTCTATGGCTACACCTTC.